The 28 T cell receptor beta chains below were found in one sample sequenced in a study of shared clonotypes between healthy human individuals. Here immunoSEQ multiplex PCR was the method, and the copy in TCRdb shows in-frame clones only, minus some. The sample holds approximately 1.5 million clones; 98% are singletons and the top ten take roughly 0.36%. Specimen: naive CD4+ T cells sorted from blood. Subset of the sample: CD45RA+ positively selected. All receptors derive from a man aged 30 to 45 in good health.

This clone was seen a single time. V usage is TRBV28 and J usage is TRBJ2-7; D is uncertain. CDR1 is MDHEN, CDR2 SYDVKM, per germline. V was shortened by 2 bases and J by 6 bases, with 14 bases between the two germline ends. CDR3 length: 14 amino acids. The CDR3 here is CASSLGRVLGEQYF. DNA of the CDR3: TGTGCCAGCAGTTTAGGTCGAGTCCTAGGCGAGCAGTACTTC.

The chain employs TRBV14 and TRBJ2-7; D possibly corresponds to TRBD2 (6 bases). The ends were cut back, 2 bases at V and 7 bases at J, with 9 bases in the middle. The CDR3 extends over 12 amino acids. In germline, CDR1 is SGHDN, CDR2 FVKESK. CDR3 DNA: TGTGCCAGCAGCCAAAGGGCGGGGGAGCAGTACTTC. It codes for CASSQRAGEQYF.

This chain uses TRBV19 with TRBJ1-5; D is unresolved. V was cut by 1 base and J by 0 bases, with 10 bases left in between. This CDR3 region has 16 residues. Germline CDR1 LNHDA, CDR2 SQIVND (reference sequence). Here the CDR3 DNA reads TGTGCCAGTAGTATAGCGGGTTCGGATAGCAATCAGCCCCAGCATTTT. This encodes CASSIAGSDSNQPQHF.

The J gene is TRBJ2-5, the V gene TRBV7-6; no reliable D call. V lost 5 bases and J 2 bases, leaving 6 bases between the germline ends. Germline values: CDR1 SGHVS, CDR2 FNYEAQ. The CDR3 has 12 amino acids. The CDR3 DNA follows: TGTGCCAGCAGCCCGACGCAAGAGACCCAGTACTTC. This sequence encodes CASSPTQETQYF.

V and J are TRBV7-9 and TRBJ2-1, with 7 bases lining up with TRBD2. Germline V gives CDR1 SEHNR, CDR2 FQNEAQ (reference sequence). J lost 6 bases, V lost 2 bases, and 7 bases had no gene match. CDR3 length: 15 amino acids. CDR3 in amino acids: CASSLHGGGVNEQFF. The CDR3 coding sequence is TGTGCCAGCAGCTTACATGGCGGGGGTGTCAATGAGCAGTTCTTC.

J is TRBJ1-1 and V is TRBV5-1; D gene unclear. V was pared by 2 bases and J by 0 bases, with 8 bases between. The CDR3 is made up of 14 amino acids. CDR1 is SGHRS, CDR2 YFSETQ, per germline. The CDR3 DNA is TGCGCCAGCAGCTTCGACGGCATGAACACTGAAGCTTTCTTT. It is translated as CASSFDGMNTEAFF.

The chain uses TRBV6-1 and TRBJ2-2, with TRBD2 matching 8 bases. CDR1 MNHNS and CDR2 SASEGT come from the germline V gene. This CDR3 is built from 14 residues. V was clipped by 3 bases and J by 6 bases; unmatched bases: 3. DNA for the CDR3: TGTGCCAGCAGTGACTTGACTAGCGCCGGGGAGCTGTTTTTT. Amino acids: CASSDLTSAGELFF.

The count of this clone is one. The rearrangement links TRBV7-3 to TRBJ2-2; D possibly corresponds to TRBD2 (5 bases). Trimming took 3 bases from V and 2 from J, leaving 7 bases between them. Germline loops: CDR1 SGHTA, CDR2 FQGTGA. The CDR3 is 14 amino acids. The DNA for the CDR3 is TGTGCCAGCAGCTTCCTAGCAAACACCGGGGAGCTGTTTTTT. It codes for CASSFLANTGELFF.

About this clone itself: Other DNA sequences in this sample translate to the same CDR3. J is TRBJ2-7 and V is TRBV5-1, with 7 bases lining up with TRBD1. V dropped 0 bases and J dropped 7; count of bases not matched to a gene: 7. The CDR3 runs 14 residues. CDR1 and CDR2 from the germline V gene are SGHRS and YFSETQ. The CDR3, as DNA: TGCGCCAGCAGCTTGGCAGGGGGACCGGGGGAGCAGTACTTC. Protein product: CASSLAGGPGEQYF. The full variable domain, in which reference TRBV5-1 and TRBJ2-7 provide the parts outside the CDR3, is KAGVTQTPRYLIKTRGQQVTLSCSPISGHRSVSWYQQTPGQGLQFLFEYFSETQRNKGNFPGRFSGRQFSNSRSEMNVSTLELGDSALYLCASSLAGGPGEQYFGPGTRLTVT.

The chain has TRBV5-1 and TRBJ2-4; D not resolved. The CDR3 has 12 amino acids. Germline V gene sequence: CDR1 SGHRS, CDR2 YFSETQ. V gave up 0 bases and J gave up 4 bases, with 2 bases separating them. In DNA form, the CDR3 reads TGCGCCAGCAGCTTGGAGAAAAACATTCAGTACTTC. Translating it yields CASSLEKNIQYF.

The chain combines TRBV29-1 with TRBJ2-5; D is ambiguous. The CDR3 loop spans 13 amino acids. Trimming shortened V by 3 bases and J by 2 bases, and 10 bases separated the two germline ends. CDR1 and CDR2 from the germline V gene are SQVTM and ANQGSEA. The CDR3 region is CSVEVNLQETQYF. The CDR3 DNA reads TGCAGCGTTGAGGTGAACCTTCAAGAGACCCAGTACTTC. Variable domain in full (rest from reference TRBV29-1 and TRBJ2-5): SAVISQKPSRDICQRGTSLTIQCQVDSQVTMMFWYRQQPGQSLTLIATANQGSEATYESGFVIDKFPISRPNLTFSTLTVSNMSPEDSSIYLCSVEVNLQETQYFGPGTRLLVL.

This rearrangement joins TRBV10-2 to TRBJ2-5; 11 positions match TRBD1. The germline V gene has CDR1 WSHSY and CDR2 SAAADI. Unmatched junction bases numbered 6, after V lost 4 bases and J lost 5 bases. The CDR3 is made up of 15 amino acids. The chain's CDR3 is CASSAMDRGQETQYF. The DNA for the CDR3 is TGCGCCAGCAGTGCAATGGACAGGGGGCAGGAGACCCAGTACTTC.

The V and J genes are TRBV9 and TRBJ2-1, with TRBD2 matching 10 bases. Germline V gene data show CDR1 as SGDLS and CDR2 as YYNGEE. The CDR3 loop spans 16 amino acids. V shed 0 bases and J 9 bases; nucleotides not matched to a gene: 9. The CDR3 region is CASSVVASGRAGEQFF. DNA for the CDR3: TGTGCCAGCAGCGTAGTCGCCAGCGGGAGGGCCGGTGAGCAGTTCTTC.

CDR3 residues: CASSFTGNTGELFF. As DNA, the CDR3 is TGTGCCAGCAGCTTTACGGGTAACACCGGGGAGCTGTTTTTT. This chain links TRBV5-4 with TRBJ2-2; D ambiguous. V was pared by 2 bases and J by 2 bases, with 7 bases between. This CDR3 contains 14 residues. Germline V lookup: CDR1 SGHNT, CDR2 YYREEE (reference sequence).

V usage is TRBV27 and J usage is TRBJ2-7, with TRBD2 as a possible D gene (5 bases). V lost 2 bases to trimming and J lost 2 bases, with 10 bases between them. Germline V gene sequence: CDR1 MNHEY, CDR2 SMNVEV (reference sequence). The CDR3 extends over 14 amino acids. The CDR3 nucleotides are TGTGCCAGCAGTTTAGATCGCGGGCCCTACGAGCAGTACTTC. Translated, it gives CASSLDRGPYEQYF.

V usage is TRBV27 and J usage is TRBJ2-2, with TRBD1 matching over 7 bases. J was trimmed by 7 bases and V by 6 bases; bases with no gene match: 8. From germline, CDR1 is MNHEY and CDR2 SMNVEV (reference sequence). The CDR3 sequence is 14 residues long. CDR3 in amino acids: CASRPTGAGGELFF. DNA for the CDR3: TGTGCCAGCAGACCTACAGGGGCGGGCGGGGAGCTGTTTTTT.

CDR3 sequence: CASSPGRANTGELFF. For the CDR3, the DNA is TGTGCCAGCAGCCCGGGACGTGCGAACACCGGGGAGCTGTTTTTT. The chain joins TRBV11-3 to TRBJ2-2, with D possibly being TRBD1 or TRBD2 (5 bases each). CDR1 is SGHNT, CDR2 YENEEA, per germline. The CDR3 has 15 residues. V was shortened by 5 bases and J by 0 bases, with 10 bases between the two germline ends.

The V gene is TRBV25-1, the J gene TRBJ1-2, with D tentatively TRBD1 (5 bases). CDR3 length: 14 amino acids. The germline CDR1 and CDR2 sequences are MGHDK and SYGVNS. Trimming cost V 5 bases and J 9 bases, with 19 bases left between them. The CDR3 sequence is CASSPTVVSMSYTF. The CDR3 DNA follows: TGTGCCAGCAGTCCGACAGTTGTTTCTATGAGCTACACCTTC.

The rearrangement uses TRBV4-1 and TRBJ2-1, with 7 bases fitting TRBD1. Germline V CDR1 and CDR2: MGHRA, YSYEKL. Trimming removed 0 bases from V and 12 bases from J; junction bases left unmatched: 8. CDR3 length: 14 amino acids. The CDR3 DNA sequence: TGCGCCAGCAGCCAAGAAGACTATACAGGGGCGCAGTTCTTC. This translates into CASSQEDYTGAQFF.

The rearrangement uses TRBV19 and TRBJ2-7, with 7 bases matching TRBD2. Germline values: CDR1 LNHDA, CDR2 SQIVND (reference sequence). V shed 5 bases, J shed 0 bases, and the junction held 4 bases outside the gene matches. This CDR3 contains 14 residues. CDR3 sequence: CASSLAVSSYEQYF. Here the CDR3 DNA reads TGTGCCAGTAGTCTAGCGGTAAGCTCCTACGAGCAGTACTTC.

The chain is built from TRBV27 and TRBJ2-7; D remains ambiguous. CDR1 MNHEY and CDR2 SMNVEV come from the germline V gene (reference sequence). Trimming removed 8 bases at V and 2 bases at J, with 4 bases between. This CDR3 region has 10 residues. This chain's CDR3 is CASVPYEQYF. Written as DNA, the CDR3 is TGTGCCAGCGTTCCCTACGAGCAGTACTTC.

With respect to this clone: The same CDR3 arises from other DNA sequences in this sample as well. The chain uses TRBV18 and TRBJ2-3; D is undetermined. The CDR3 has 14 residues. V lost 0 bases to trimming and J lost 2 bases, with 6 bases between them. CDR1 and CDR2 (germline): KGHSH, LQKENI. The CDR3 region has the DNA TGTGCCAGCTCACCACCGGGCCCCACAGATACGCAGTATTTT. Translated: CASSPPGPTDTQYF.

The chain uses TRBV28 and TRBJ2-6, with TRBD1 matching over 7 bases. Trimming removed 0 bases from V and 0 bases from J; junction bases left unmatched: 11. This CDR3 region has 20 residues. Per the germline V gene, CDR1 is MDHEN and CDR2 is SYDVKM. This CDR3 is CASSLWPTGTVSSGANVLTF. The CDR3 DNA reads as TGTGCCAGCAGTTTATGGCCCACCGGGACAGTGAGCTCTGGGGCCAACGTCCTGACTTTC.

The chain links TRBV27 to TRBJ2-5, with 7 bases aligning to TRBD2. The CDR3 has 16 amino acids. Germline assignment: CDR1 MNHEY and CDR2 SMNVEV (reference sequence). V shed 6 bases and J 0 bases; nucleotides not matched to a gene: 10. The CDR3 nucleotides are TGTGCCAGCAGCAGGGTCTCAGCGGGGTACCAAGAGACCCAGTACTTC. Its protein is CASSRVSAGYQETQYF.

The chain couples TRBV2 to TRBJ2-2; D may be TRBD1 or TRBD2 (6 bases each). V lost 7 bases to trimming and J lost 5 bases, with 17 bases between them. The CDR3 length is 15 residues. Germline values: CDR1 SNHLY, CDR2 FYNNEI. The CDR3 is CASTEGGPGTGELFF. The CDR3 DNA reads TGTGCCAGCACCGAGGGGGGCCCTGGGACCGGGGAGCTGTTTTTT.

The chain has TRBV9 and TRBJ2-1; D might be TRBD2 (5 bases). Germline V lookup: CDR1 SGDLS, CDR2 YYNGEE. V shed 0 bases and J shed 7 bases, with 11 bases lying between them. The CDR3 contains 14 residues. Here the CDR3 DNA reads TGTGCCAGCAGCGTAGGAACTAGAACGAATGAGCAGTTCTTC. Protein: CASSVGTRTNEQFF.

DNA of the CDR3: TGTGCCACCAGCAGAAACAGGTGGGGGGCCTACGAGCAGTACTTC. It translates to CATSRNRWGAYEQYF. The J gene is TRBJ2-7, the V gene TRBV15; D is possibly TRBD2 (6 bases). V lost 2 bases and J 2 bases, leaving 13 bases between the germline ends. This CDR3 has 15 residues. CDR1 and CDR2 (germline): LNHNV, YYDKDF (reference sequence).

The chain links TRBV18 to TRBJ2-7, with 7 bases that match TRBD1. The CDR3 is 17 residues long. From germline, CDR1 is KGHSH and CDR2 LQKENI. Trimming removed 3 bases from V and 0 bases from J; junction bases left unmatched: 11. CDR3 sequence reads: CASSPIRTGPISYEQYF. The CDR3 region has the DNA TGTGCCAGCTCACCGATACGGACAGGACCTATCTCCTACGAGCAGTACTTC.